The sequence of this TCR beta chain was determined in a study of blood T cell repertoires in COVID-19. Study in general: T cells, B-cell-depleted T cells, or PBMCs supplied cDNA or gDNA.

The CDR3 has 15 residues. After removal of 0 bases from V and 4 bases from J, the junction contained 0 bases not matched to a gene. Germline values: CDR1 SGHRS, CDR2 YFSETQ. In the source study's methods: Nucleated cell number was recorded as an estimate derived from reference gene primer amplification. Sequencing was performed with immunoSEQ multiplex PCR; in TCRdb, only in-frame clones are kept and a portion is missing. That table gives V, J and clone size, and the DNA gave D and trimming. The sample includes about 100,000 clones, 60% to 85% of them seen just once. In regard to this clone: The sample holds other DNA sequences that translate to the same CDR3.

Specimen: peripheral blood. V gene TRBV5-1 combines with J gene TRBJ2-1; 11 bases line up with TRBD2. The source of this sequence is a woman of 80 years or more with active or convalescent COVID-19. The CDR3, as DNA: TGCGCCAGCAGCTTGGTAGCGGGAGGGTACAATGAGCAGTTCTTC. This translates into CASSLVAGGYNEQFF.